A single sample gave rise to the 2 T cell receptor beta chains below, sequenced in a study of shared clonotypes between healthy human individuals. Libraries were prepared by immunoSEQ multiplex PCR; TCRdb keeps only in-frame clonotypes and omits some of them. The sample holds nearly 1,000,000 clones; around 80% are singletons and the top ten take approximately 1.5%. Sequencing was done on a sample of memory CD4+ T cells sorted from blood. Noted subset: CD45RA-negative fraction. Receptor source: a man between 18 and 29 years old in good health.

This clone was recorded a few times. In DNA, the CDR3 is TGTGCCTGGATGACAGGGGAGACTGGAAACACCATATATTTT. This sequence encodes CAWMTGETGNTIYF. The V call is TRBV30, the J call TRBJ1-3; 8 positions agree with TRBD1. V gave up 4 bases and J gave up 2 bases; unmatched junction bases: 4. The CDR3 consists of 14 residues. CDR1 is GTSNPN and CDR2 is SVGIG in the germline V gene (reference sequence).

This chain uses TRBV27 with TRBJ2-1; unclear D gene. Germline V lookup: CDR1 MNHEY, CDR2 SMNVEV (reference sequence). CDR3 length: 17 amino acids. V was clipped by 3 bases and J by 8 bases, with 23 bases between them. The CDR3 loop reads CASSFSPIRMEGHEQFF. The CDR3 DNA reads TGTGCCAGCAGTTTTTCGCCGATTCGAATGGAAGGGCATGAGCAGTTCTTC.